The 12 T cell receptor beta chains given below trace back to one sample, sequenced in a study of cytomegalovirus exposure and HLA in healthy donors. Amplification used 60 Vbeta primers and 13 Jbeta primers. Measured with immunoSEQ multiplex PCR; TCRdb has only the in-frame clones, and not every one. This sample has roughly 110,000 clones, with 77% found just once. The sample taken for sequencing was PBMCs. The receptor set was obtained from a male donor in good health and CMV-seronegative.

The table lists this clone with a few counts. The J gene is TRBJ2-1, the V gene TRBV18, with 14 bases lining up with TRBD2. Looked up from germline, CDR1 is KGHSH and CDR2 is LQKENI. The V and J ends lost 3 bases and 0 bases, in that order; junction bases with no gene match: 13. The CDR3 runs 21 residues. CDR3 region: CASSPRLTSGRALLSYNEQFF. The CDR3 coding sequence is TGTGCCAGCTCACCGAGACTGACTAGCGGGAGGGCCCTCCTCTCCTACAATGAGCAGTTCTTC.

The chain links TRBV7-7 to TRBJ1-1; 7 bases are shared with TRBD1. The CDR3 totals 15 residues. V shed 7 bases and J 1 base; nucleotides not matched to a gene: 9. CDR1 and CDR2 (germline): SSHAT, FNYEAQ (reference sequence). The CDR3, as DNA: TGTGCCAGCACACCTATCAGGGGGAAGAACACTGAAGCTTTCTTT. This sequence encodes CASTPIRGKNTEAFF. Supplemented by reference TRBV7-7 and TRBJ1-1, the full variable domain reads GAGVSQSPRYKVTKRGQDVTLRCDPISSHATLYWYQQALGQGPEFLTYFNYEAQPDKSGLPSDRFSAERPEGSISTLTIQRTEQRDSAMYRCASTPIRGKNTEAFFGQGTRLTVV.

The gene calls are TRBV27 and TRBJ2-3; TRBD1 might be the D (6 bases). Germline V gene data show CDR1 as MNHEY and CDR2 as SMNVEV (reference sequence). The ends were cut back, 6 bases at V and 4 bases at J, with 14 bases in the middle. This CDR3 is built from 14 residues. The CDR3 DNA reads TGTGCCAGCAGACCATGGACAGCTGCAGATACGCAGTATTTT. Amino acids: CASRPWTAADTQYF.

V and J are TRBV7-2 and TRBJ1-3; TRBD1 matches at 9 bases. V lost 5 bases, J lost 2 bases, and 4 bases stayed unmatched. The CDR3 runs to 15 residues. The germline gives CDR1 SGHTA, CDR2 FQGNSA. DNA of the CDR3: TGTGCCAGCAGCCGGGACAGGGCGGCTGGAAACACCATATATTTT. Amino acid sequence: CASSRDRAAGNTIYF.

The gene calls are TRBV5-4 and TRBJ2-7; 10 positions agree with TRBD1. The CDR3 spans 14 residues. V trimming: 4 bases; J trimming: 5 bases; junction bases outside the gene matches: 6. Looked up from germline, CDR1 is SGHNT and CDR2 is YYREEE (reference sequence). Here the CDR3 DNA reads TGTGCCAGCAGCACTCGACAGGGGGCAGACGAGCAGTACTTC. Translating it yields CASSTRQGADEQYF. The variable domain in full, completed from reference TRBV5-4 and TRBJ2-7, reads ETGVTQSPTHLIKTRGQQVTLRCSSQSGHNTVSWYQQALGQGPQFIFQYYREEENGRGNFPPRFSGLQFPNYSSELNVNALELDDSALYLCASSTRQGADEQYFGPGTRLTVT.

V gene TRBV27 combines with J gene TRBJ2-1; D is perhaps TRBD2 (6 bases). Trimming pared 0 bases from V and 8 bases from J, leaving 14 bases between. The CDR3 extends over 15 amino acids. CDR1 and CDR2 (germline): MNHEY, SMNVEV (reference sequence). The CDR3 region has the DNA TGTGCCAGCAGTTTATCCGGCGGGAAAGGCGATGAGCAGTTCTTC. Translation: CASSLSGGKGDEQFF.

J is TRBJ1-4 and V is TRBV11-1; TRBD1 aligns across 10 bases. The CDR3 covers 16 residues. J gave up 0 bases and V 5 bases, and 3 bases lay outside the gene matches. CDR1 and CDR2 from the germline V gene are SGHAT and FQDESV (reference sequence). In nucleotides, the CDR3 is TGTGCCAGCAGCCAAGGACAGGGGGCAACTAATGAAAAACTGTTTTTT. Protein sequence: CASSQGQGATNEKLFF. The variable domain in full, with the rest retrieved from reference TRBV11-1 and TRBJ1-4, is EAEVAQSPRYKITEKSQAVAFWCDPISGHATLYWYRQILGQGPELLVQFQDESVVDDSQLPKDRFSAERLKGVDSTLKIQPAELGDSAMYLCASSQGQGATNEKLFFGSGTQLSVL.

This clone was seen a few times. The gene calls are TRBV30 and TRBJ2-7, with D maybe TRBD2 (6 bases). This CDR3 region has 13 residues. The V end was cut by 5 bases, the J end by 0 bases, with 11 bases between. CDR1 is GTSNPN, CDR2 SVGIG, per germline (reference sequence). CDR3 DNA sequence: TGTGCCTGGGGCGGGAAGAGCTCCTACGAGCAGTACTTC. Protein: CAWGGKSSYEQYF.

This clone was recorded once. The rearrangement joins TRBV28 to TRBJ1-1; TRBD1 agrees at 7 bases. V dropped 4 bases and J dropped 10; count of bases not matched to a gene: 6. The CDR3 runs 12 residues. CDR1 is MDHEN, CDR2 SYDVKM, per germline. Written as DNA, the CDR3 is TGTGCCAGCAGTTCACAGGGGATGGGAGCTTTCTTT. Protein product: CASSSQGMGAFF.

V and J are TRBV5-1 and TRBJ1-2; 8 positions match TRBD1. This CDR3 spans 16 amino acids. V trimming: 0 bases; J trimming: 4 bases; junction bases outside the gene matches: 8. Germline V gene sequence: CDR1 SGHRS, CDR2 YFSETQ. The CDR3 DNA is TGCGCCAGCAGCTTGGGCGGACAGGGTCGCGGCTATGGCTACACCTTC. Translated, it gives CASSLGGQGRGYGYTF. The variable domain in full, with the rest retrieved from reference TRBV5-1 and TRBJ1-2, is KAGVTQTPRYLIKTRGQQVTLSCSPISGHRSVSWYQQTPGQGLQFLFEYFSETQRNKGNFPGRFSGRQFSNSRSEMNVSTLELGDSALYLCASSLGGQGRGYGYTFGSGTRLTVV.

V is TRBV5-1 and J is TRBJ2-1, with D tentatively TRBD2 (6 bases). CDR1 is SGHRS, CDR2 YFSETQ, per germline. The CDR3 consists of 15 residues. V lost 6 bases and J 0 bases, leaving 13 bases between the germline ends. The CDR3 nucleotides are TGCGCCAGCAAGGGCGGGGCCGGCTCCTACAATGAGCAGTTCTTC. It yields the protein CASKGGAGSYNEQFF.

V and J are TRBV9 and TRBJ2-7, with 15 bases that match TRBD2. The V gene's germline CDR1 is SGDLS and CDR2 YYNGEE. CDR3 size: 15 residues. J was trimmed by 5 bases and V by 4 bases; bases with no gene match: 4. For the CDR3, the DNA is TGTGCCAGCAGCAGGACTAGCGGGAGGGCCCACGAGCAGTACTTC. Translated: CASSRTSGRAHEQYF.